This T cell receptor beta chain was recovered during a study of cytomegalovirus exposure and HLA in healthy donors. Study-wide results and limits: The study listed 150 to 200 cytomegalovirus-associated TCR beta chains.

Using immunoSEQ multiplex PCR, the repertoire was profiled, and TCRdb retains in-frame clones only, with some absent. Counted here are around 150,000 clones, more than 75% occurring once; the ten biggest clones make up 3%. Of note for this clone: The target antigen is unknown.

The CDR3 has 14 amino acids. CDR1 and CDR2 from the germline V gene are MNHNS and SASEGT. V shed 6 bases and J 1 base; nucleotides not matched to a gene: 5. The sequence was collected from a man between 18 and 35 years old in good health and CMV-seronegative. This rearrangement joins TRBV6-1 to TRBJ1-1, with 7 bases aligning to TRBD1. Sequencing was performed on PBMCs. The CDR3 DNA reads TGTGCCAGCAGGTACGGGACAGAGAACACTGAAGCTTTCTTT. It specifies CASRYGTENTEAFF.